This T cell receptor beta chain stems from a study of blood T cell repertoires in COVID-19. The germline gives CDR1 SGHKS, CDR2 YYEKEE (reference sequence). The CDR3 covers 13 residues. V was clipped by 3 bases and J by 2 bases; unmatched bases: 1. Assay used: immunoSEQ multiplex PCR; TCRdb lists only in-frame clones, some missing. The data contain about 92,000 clones, 87% of them singletons. V usage is TRBV5-5 and J usage is TRBJ1-2; 7 bases map to TRBD1. What was sequenced was peripheral blood. The sequence was obtained from a woman aged 60-70 years with COVID-19, enrolled during active disease. The CDR3 nucleotides are TGTGCCAGCAGCTCGACAGGGAACTATGGCTACACCTTC. This gives the protein CASSSTGNYGYTF.